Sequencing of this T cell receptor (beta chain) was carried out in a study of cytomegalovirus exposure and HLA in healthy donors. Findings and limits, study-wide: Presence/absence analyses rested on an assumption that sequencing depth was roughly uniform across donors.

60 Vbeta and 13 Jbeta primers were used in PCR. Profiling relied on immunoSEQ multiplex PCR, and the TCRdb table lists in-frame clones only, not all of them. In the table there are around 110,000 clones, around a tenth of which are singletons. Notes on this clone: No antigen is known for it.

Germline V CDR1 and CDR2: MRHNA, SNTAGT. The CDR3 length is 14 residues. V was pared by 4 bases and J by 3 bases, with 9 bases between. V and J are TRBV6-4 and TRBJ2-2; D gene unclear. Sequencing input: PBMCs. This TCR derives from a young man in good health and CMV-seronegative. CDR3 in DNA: TGTGCCAGCAGTGGCCGGAGATACACCGGGGAGCTGTTTTTT. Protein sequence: CASSGRRYTGELFF.